These 5 T cell receptor beta chains originate from one sample sequenced in a study of PD-1 blockade in classical Hodgkin lymphoma. Time point noted: cycle 4 day 1 (C4D1), after less than 7 weeks of nivolumab. Each of the patients experienced relapse following autologous stem cell transplantation, and their brentuximab vedotin exposure differed. TCRdb keeps only in-frame clones here, not all; method: immunoSEQ multiplex PCR. Of around 25,000 clones in the sample, under 75% were seen once. This sample comprised peripheral blood mononuclear cells (PBMCs), obtained before the fourth cycle of nivolumab. All receptors come from a human donor with classical Hodgkin lymphoma.

The chain joins TRBV5-6 to TRBJ2-5; possible D gene TRBD2, 5 bases. The V gene lost 8 bases and the J gene lost 1 base, with 18 bases spanning the gap. CDR3 size: 15 residues. The germline V gene has CDR1 SGHDT and CDR2 YYEEEE. CDR3 in DNA: TGTGCCAGTCAGAAGGGAGCCCACTTCCAAGAGACCCAGTACTTC. Its translation: CASQKGAHFQETQYF.

The chain is built from TRBV13 and TRBJ1-1, with D hard to call. The germline gives CDR1 PRHDT, CDR2 FYEKMQ (reference sequence). The CDR3 is made up of 14 amino acids. The V end lost 5 bases, the J end lost 0 bases, and 10 bases lay between the germline ends. The CDR3 loop is CASSRYLLNTEAFF. In DNA form, the CDR3 reads TGTGCCAGCAGCCGGTATCTCCTGAACACTGAAGCTTTCTTT.

This clone was detected a few times. The chain combines TRBV14 with TRBJ1-1; tentative D call: TRBD1 (6 bases). This CDR3 contains 15 residues. Trimming left V 5 bases short and J 4 bases short, with 17 bases between. The V gene's germline CDR1 is SGHDN and CDR2 FVKESK. The CDR3 sequence: CASSRQDGPFTEAFF. CDR3 sequence (DNA): TGTGCCAGCAGCAGACAGGACGGACCATTCACTGAAGCTTTCTTT.

V usage is TRBV7-9 and J usage is TRBJ2-3; the D gene is possibly TRBD1 (5 bases). Deletions cut 7 bases from V and 5 bases from J, with 13 bases between. The CDR3 spans 13 residues. The germline V gene has CDR1 SEHNR and CDR2 FQNEAQ (reference sequence). The CDR3 protein is CASIPKGRDTQYF. In DNA, the CDR3 is TGTGCCAGCATACCAAAGGGGCGAGATACGCAGTATTTT.

The sample holds one count of this clone. The chain combines TRBV7-8 with TRBJ2-1, with 14 bases aligning to TRBD2. The V segment lost 5 bases and the J segment 1 base; nucleotides outside the gene matches: 7. Germline lookup yields CDR1 SGHVS and CDR2 FQNEAQ. CDR3 size: 18 residues. The CDR3 sequence is CASSQGLAGAPSYNEQFF. CDR3 in DNA: TGTGCCAGCAGCCAGGGACTAGCGGGGGCCCCGTCCTACAATGAGCAGTTCTTC.